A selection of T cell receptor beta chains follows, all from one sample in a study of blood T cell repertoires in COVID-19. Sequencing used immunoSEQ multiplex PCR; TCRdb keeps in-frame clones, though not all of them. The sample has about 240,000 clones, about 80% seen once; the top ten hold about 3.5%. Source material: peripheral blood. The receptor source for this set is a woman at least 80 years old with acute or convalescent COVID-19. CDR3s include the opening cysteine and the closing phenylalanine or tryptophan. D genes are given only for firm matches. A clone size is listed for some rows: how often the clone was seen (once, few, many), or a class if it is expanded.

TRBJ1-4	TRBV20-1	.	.	CSASWQGEGEKLFF	TGCAGTGCTAGTTGGCAGGGTGAAGGTGAAAAACTGTTTTTT
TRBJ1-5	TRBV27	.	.	CASSFEVNQPQHF	TGTGCCAGCAGTTTCGAGGTCAATCAGCCCCAGCATTTT
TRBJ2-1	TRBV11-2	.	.	CASSLGGGNEQFF	TGTGCCAGCAGCTTAGGAGGGGGCAATGAGCAGTTCTTC
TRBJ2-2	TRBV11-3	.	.	CASSPPAGAGELFF	TGTGCCAGCAGCCCACCGGCTGGAGCCGGGGAGCTGTTTTTT
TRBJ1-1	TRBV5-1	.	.	CASSAGGIGTEAFF	TGCGCCAGCAGCGCCGGGGGGATTGGCACTGAAGCTTTCTTT
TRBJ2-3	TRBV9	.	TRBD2	CASSVVTGGAVDTQYF	TGTGCCAGCAGCGTAGTAACCGGGGGGGCAGTAGATACGCAGTATTTT
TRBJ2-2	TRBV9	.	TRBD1	CASSDRTGKNTGELFF	TGTGCCAGCAGCGATAGGACAGGGAAGAACACCGGGGAGCTGTTTTTT
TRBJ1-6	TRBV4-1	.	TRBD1	CASRFDRGNNSPLHF	TGCGCCAGCAGATTCGACAGGGGAAATAATTCACCCCTCCACTTT
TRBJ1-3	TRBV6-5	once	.	CASEGGESGNTIYF	TGTGCCAGCGAGGGAGGGGAGTCTGGAAACACCATATATTTT
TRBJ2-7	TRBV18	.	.	CASSPSRDYPEQYF	TGTGCCAGCTCACCCTCCCGGGATTACCCGGAGCAGTACTTC
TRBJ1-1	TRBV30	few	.	CAWIQGTEAFF	TGTGCCTGGATCCAGGGAACTGAAGCTTTCTTT
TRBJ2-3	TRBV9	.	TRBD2	CASSVREDRGTQYF	TGTGCCAGCAGCGTCCGGGAGGATAGGGGTACGCAGTATTTT
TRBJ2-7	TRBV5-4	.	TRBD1	CASSLVADRDKQYF	TGTGCCAGCAGCTTGGTGGCTGACAGGGACAAGCAGTACTTC
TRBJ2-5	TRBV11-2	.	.	CASSFMSTREETQYF	TGTGCCAGCAGCTTCATGTCAACTAGAGAAGAGACCCAGTACTTC
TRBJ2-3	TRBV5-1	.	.	CASSLEGGYTDTQYF	TGCGCCAGCAGCTTAGAGGGTGGTTACACAGATACGCAGTATTTT